Listed here are 22 T cell receptor beta chains from one sample, sequenced in a study of blood T cell repertoires in COVID-19. The repertoire was sequenced with immunoSEQ multiplex PCR; TCRdb's copy has only in-frame clones and lacks some. The sample shows around 81,000 clones, around 90% of them seen only once. Sequenced material: peripheral blood. The receptors shown here come from a man in his 70s with acute or convalescent COVID-19.

The J gene is TRBJ2-7, the V gene TRBV7-9, with D perhaps matching TRBD2 (6 bases). CDR1 and CDR2 from the germline V gene are SEHNR and FQNEAQ (reference sequence). The germline V and J ends were trimmed by 2 bases and 3 bases, with 8 bases remaining between them. The CDR3 extends over 13 amino acids. Here the CDR3 reads CASSLIGSYEQYF. The CDR3 DNA reads TGTGCCAGCAGCTTAATCGGGAGCTACGAGCAGTACTTC.

The rearrangement uses TRBV19 and TRBJ1-2, with D possibly TRBD1 on 6 matching bases. Germline V gene sequence: CDR1 LNHDA, CDR2 SQIVND (reference sequence). V was clipped by 3 bases and J by 2 bases, with 7 bases between them. The CDR3 is made up of 13 amino acids. As DNA, the CDR3 is TGTGCCAGTAGTATCGGGACAAACTATGGCTACACCTTC. Its protein is CASSIGTNYGYTF.

The chain uses TRBV5-1 and TRBJ2-4; 10 bases align to TRBD2. The CDR3 runs 16 residues. Losses at the gene ends were 1 base for V and 7 bases for J; bases not matched to a gene: 8. The germline V gene has CDR1 SGHRS and CDR2 YFSETQ. Written as DNA, the CDR3 is TGCGCCAGCAGCTTGACTAGCGGGGAGTCAGTGAACATTCAGTACTTC. The encoded protein is CASSLTSGESVNIQYF.

The V call is TRBV11-2, the J call TRBJ2-7, with TRBD1 matching 8 bases. V dropped 4 bases and J dropped 3; count of bases not matched to a gene: 5. The CDR3 runs to 14 residues. The germline V gene encodes CDR1 SGHAT and CDR2 FQNNGV. CDR3 nucleotides: TGTGCCAGCAGCTCTAGTGGGACAGGCTACGAGCAGTACTTC. Its protein product is CASSSSGTGYEQYF.

The CDR3 spells CASHRTGGSTGELFF. CDR3 coding DNA: TGTGCCAGCCACCGGACAGGGGGCAGTACCGGGGAGCTGTTTTTT. V gene TRBV5-8 combines with J gene TRBJ2-2; 11 bases agree with TRBD1. This CDR3 has 15 residues. Unmatched junction bases numbered 7, after V lost 7 bases and J lost 5 bases. Germline V gene sequence: CDR1 SGHTS, CDR2 YDEGEE.

This clone has just one count. The rearrangement joins TRBV5-4 to TRBJ1-2; 9 bases agree with TRBD1. Germline V gene lookup returns CDR1 SGHNT and CDR2 YYREEE (reference sequence). This CDR3 comprises 15 residues. J was trimmed by 4 bases and V by 4 bases; bases with no gene match: 8. The CDR3 DNA sequence: TGTGCCAGCAGCCCCGGACAGGGGCAGGCCTATGGCTACACCTTC. Encoded protein: CASSPGQGQAYGYTF.

In regard to this clone: The limits of the CDR3 on the DNA are not certain, so only TCRdb's listed CDR3 is given. This chain uses TRBV7-9 with TRBJ2-7; the table gives TRBD1 as D, unverified against the DNA. The CDR3 is made up of 13 amino acids, end residues included. Germline V lookup: CDR1 SEHNR, CDR2 FQNEAQ (reference sequence). CDR3 sequence: CASSLGGVGTGSF.

This chain uses TRBV5-6 with TRBJ2-3, with 7 bases identical to TRBD1. The CDR3 sequence is 14 residues long. Germline-derived CDR1 and CDR2 are SGHDT and YYEEEE. V lost 4 bases and J lost 7; bases outside the gene matches: 9. The chain's CDR3 is CASSPGTVTYTQYF. The DNA for the CDR3 is TGTGCCAGCAGCCCCGGGACAGTCACGTATACGCAGTATTTT. Complete variable domain (other parts from reference TRBV5-6 and TRBJ2-3): DAGVTQSPTHLIKTRGQQVTLRCSPKSGHDTVSWYQQALGQGPQFIFQYYEEEERQRGNFPDRFSGHQFPNYSSELNVNALLLGDSALYLCASSPGTVTYTQYFGPGTRLTVL.

The chain has TRBV5-1 and TRBJ1-4; D uncertain. CDR1 and CDR2 (germline): SGHRS, YFSETQ. Trimming removed 0 bases at V and 7 bases at J, with 7 bases between. The CDR3 extends over 13 amino acids. CDR3 residues: CASSLGRAEKLFF. The CDR3 DNA reads as TGCGCCAGCAGCTTGGGGCGGGCTGAAAAACTGTTTTTT.

The J gene is TRBJ2-3, the V gene TRBV19, with a possible D match to TRBD1 (6 bases). CDR1 is LNHDA and CDR2 is SQIVND in the germline V gene (reference sequence). V lost 4 bases and J 9 bases, leaving 23 bases between the germline ends. CDR3 size: 16 residues. In DNA form, the CDR3 reads TGTGCCAGTAGTACCACAGGGATAGGTCATAGATACACGCAGTATTTT. Protein product: CASSTTGIGHRYTQYF.

The CDR3 is CASSIGGTGETQYF. CDR3 bases: TGTGCCAGTAGTATAGGGGGGACTGGGGAGACCCAGTACTTC. The rearrangement links TRBV19 to TRBJ2-5, with D perhaps matching TRBD2 (6 bases). Deletions cut 1 base from V and 5 bases from J, with 11 bases between. The CDR3 spans 14 residues. Per the germline V gene, CDR1 is LNHDA and CDR2 is SQIVND (reference sequence).

This clone occurred a few times. The CDR3 spells CASSLGVLGRNYGYTF. The CDR3 bases are TGCGCCAGCAGCTTGGGAGTTCTTGGGCGTAACTATGGCTACACCTTC. V and J are TRBV5-1 and TRBJ1-2, with D hard to call. CDR1 is SGHRS, CDR2 YFSETQ, per germline. CDR3 length: 16 residues. The V and J ends lost 0 bases and 1 base respectively, with 13 bases between them.

DNA of the CDR3: TGTGCCAGCAGCCCGACCGGGGTTCTTTCCGGGGAGCTGTTTTTT. This translates into CASSPTGVLSGELFF. J is TRBJ2-2 and V is TRBV7-7, with D maybe TRBD2 (5 bases). The germline V and J ends were trimmed by 5 bases and 6 bases, with 16 bases remaining between them. Per germline, CDR1 SSHAT and CDR2 FNYEAQ (reference sequence). CDR3 length equals 15 residues.

As for this clone: The junction shows a germline mismatch at one end, possibly a read error. This chain connects TRBV20-1 to TRBJ1-3; possibly TRBD1 for D (6 bases). This CDR3 is built from 11 residues. Germline V gene lookup returns CDR1 DFQATT and CDR2 SNEGSKA (reference sequence). CDR3 DNA: TGTGCAGGGGTGGGTGGAAACACCATATATTTT. Residues: CAGVGGNTIYF.

This chain connects TRBV27 to TRBJ2-1; the D gene is possibly TRBD1 (6 bases). The germline V gene has CDR1 MNHEY and CDR2 SMNVEV (reference sequence). The CDR3 spans 13 residues. The V gene lost 4 bases and the J gene lost 9 bases, with 13 bases spanning the gap. CDR3 loop: CASSSAGVGEQFF. The CDR3 region has the DNA TGTGCCAGCAGTTCCGCAGGGGTCGGTGAGCAGTTCTTC.

The J gene is TRBJ1-1, the V gene TRBV5-1; D might be TRBD1 (5 bases). Deletions cut 4 bases from V and 1 base from J, with 14 bases between. The CDR3 runs 15 residues. The germline gives CDR1 SGHRS, CDR2 YFSETQ. CDR3 in DNA: TGCGCCAGCAGCATTCTTAGTCAGGGGAACACTGAAGCTTTCTTT. It codes for CASSILSQGNTEAFF.

This chain joins TRBV28 and TRBJ1-2; 8 nucleotides line up with TRBD1. This CDR3 comprises 14 residues. Germline V gene lookup returns CDR1 MDHEN and CDR2 SYDVKM. V lost 5 bases, J lost 13 bases, and 15 bases stayed unmatched. CDR3 DNA sequence: TGTGCCAGCAGTCCGTCGCCCGACAGGGGCCCGGGCACCTTC. It codes for CASSPSPDRGPGTF.

The CDR3 sequence is CASSAGTPNEQFF. The CDR3 nucleotides read TGTGCCAGCAGCGCCGGGACTCCCAATGAGCAGTTCTTC. This chain connects TRBV7-2 to TRBJ2-1; perhaps TRBD2 as D (6 bases). This CDR3 region has 13 residues. Per germline, CDR1 SGHTA and CDR2 FQGNSA. The V gene lost 5 bases and the J gene lost 6 bases, with 11 bases spanning the gap.

This CDR3 is CASSRRQNQPQHF. The CDR3 nucleotides are TGTGCCAGCAGCCGTCGTCAGAATCAGCCCCAGCATTTT. V gene TRBV7-6 combines with J gene TRBJ1-5; D is unresolved. V lost 5 bases, J lost 4 bases, and 9 bases lay in between. Germline CDR1 is SGHVS and CDR2 is FNYEAQ. There are 13 residues in the CDR3.

The chain couples TRBV4-1 to TRBJ1-5; TRBD1 is a possible D gene (5 bases). CDR3 size: 15 residues. The ends were cut back, 0 bases at V and 0 bases at J, with 6 bases in the middle. Germline assignment: CDR1 MGHRA and CDR2 YSYEKL. The CDR3 sequence: CASSQEGHSNQPQHF. The CDR3, as DNA: TGCGCCAGCAGCCAAGAGGGGCATAGCAATCAGCCCCAGCATTTT.

The chain uses TRBV27 and TRBJ2-7, with D tentatively TRBD1 (6 bases). The germline CDR1 and CDR2 sequences are MNHEY and SMNVEV (reference sequence). V lost 2 bases and J lost 5, with 10 bases in between. The CDR3 loop spans 13 amino acids. CDR3 DNA sequence: TGTGCCAGCAGTTTAAGGGGGTGGGACGAGCAGTACTTC. Residues: CASSLRGWDEQYF.

This clone was detected once. This chain joins TRBV25-1 and TRBJ1-2; TRBD1 is a possible D gene (5 bases). Germline V lookup: CDR1 MGHDK, CDR2 SYGVNS. The CDR3 runs 14 residues. V lost 1 base to trimming and J lost 7 bases, with 13 bases between them. CDR3 in amino acids: CASSEWGYQGGYTF. Here the CDR3 DNA reads TGTGCCAGCAGTGAATGGGGCTATCAGGGTGGCTACACCTTC.